This T cell receptor beta chain was recorded in a study of T cell responses to AZD1222 COVID-19 vaccine. Overall study context: Second-dose groups at about 4 or about 12 weeks were pooled.

Concerning this clone: The antigen is undetermined.

The repertoire was sequenced with immunoSEQ multiplex PCR; TCRdb's copy has only in-frame clones and lacks some. The table has roughly 96,000 clones, roughly 87% seen once. This CDR3 contains 15 residues. Germline V CDR1 and CDR2: MNHEY, SVGAGI. V lost 5 bases and J lost 4; bases outside the gene matches: 9. Study conclusions and caveats: Clonal diversity may have been underestimated in mostly white British donors. The CD4 TCRs associated with vaccination extended across spike and predominated at 160-218 and 743-854. The reported proportion of spike-specific TCRs targeting unmutated variant regions was nearly half.

Sequenced here: peripheral blood, sampled on day 0 of AZD1222 vaccination. The rearrangement links TRBV6-5 to TRBJ1-1, with 8 bases lining up with TRBD1. This TCR was sampled from an adult in good health. CDR3 DNA: TGTGCCAGCAGTAAAACCCCAGGGGGCGGCACTGAAGCTTTCTTT. It encodes CASSKTPGGGTEAFF.